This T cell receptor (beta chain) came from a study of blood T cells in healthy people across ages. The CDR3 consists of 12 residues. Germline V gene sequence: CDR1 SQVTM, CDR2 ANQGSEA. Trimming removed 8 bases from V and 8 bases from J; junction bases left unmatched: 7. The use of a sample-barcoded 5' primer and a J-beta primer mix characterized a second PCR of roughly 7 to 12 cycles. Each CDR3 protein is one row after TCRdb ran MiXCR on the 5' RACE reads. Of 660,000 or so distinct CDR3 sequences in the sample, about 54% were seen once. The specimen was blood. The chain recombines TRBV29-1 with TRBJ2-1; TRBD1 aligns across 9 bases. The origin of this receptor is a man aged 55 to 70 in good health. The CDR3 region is CSTSTGGDEQFF. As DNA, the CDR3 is TGCAGCACGTCTACAGGGGGCGATGAGCAGTTCTTC.